This TCR beta chain was profiled in a study of cytomegalovirus exposure and HLA in healthy donors (dated by TCRdb to 2016 to 2017). Regarding the complete study: An earlier analysis of roughly 570 of the donors reported 250 to 300 Gb of sequence data and 117 million unique TCR beta sequences obtained from approximately 180 million T cells. Approximately 310 gigabases of sequencing data and approximately 80 million unique TCR sequences were included in an early release covering about 700 HLA-typed donors. Among the roughly 380 genotyped donors, 81% belonged to the genetic ancestry cluster associated with self-reported Caucasian donors. The study aimed to test whether signatures of past pathogen exposure could be identified by cataloging public T cell receptors. The study profiled the T cell repertoires of 500 to 800 subjects by immunosequencing and related them to cytomegalovirus serostatus. In addition to the first cohort of 650 to 800 subjects, a separate validation cohort of about 120 different subjects was used. High-throughput TCR immunosequencing, statistical association of individual TCRs with disease status, and machine learning were combined to predict cytomegalovirus infection status. In a later analysis, previously published TCR beta repertoires from 666 donors were re-analyzed and high-resolution HLA genotyping was added so that TCR occurrence patterns could be studied. In the later analysis, no new phenotypic data were used to find candidate immune exposures; instead, reliance was placed on TCR beta sequences and their occurrence across donors. An earlier analysis of approximately 630 of the donors applied high-throughput TCR beta sequencing to assess whether each TCR beta V gene segment acted as functional or pseudogenic. Alongside the repertoire data, information on donor age, sex, ethnicity and CMV serostatus was compiled. Genome-wide SNP genotypes for about three fifths of the roughly 700 donors were used in a later genetic analysis, which treated that subset as a discovery cohort. All discovery cohort repertoires had been generated on a single sequencing platform. Both class I and class II loci were covered by HLA typing, at four-digit resolution. Typing coverage varied by locus: roughly 620-640 donors for A, B, C, DRB1 and DQB1; roughly 500 for DQA1; 600 to 610 for DPA1; roughly 470 for DPB1. Roughly five DR-DQ haplotypes were handled as single units for association and clustering, since linkage in the cohort was strong. Across 300 to 500 genotyped donors of the cohort, an average of about 240,000 unique TCR beta nucleotide sequences per donor were sequenced, and roughly a sixth of those sequences were non-productive.

Comments on this clone: Its recognized antigen is unknown. Per-base quality was not reported, and no clone a single base away is much larger than it.

Library preparation employed the immunoSEQ multiplex PCR assay. A mixture of 60 forward primers for TCR Vbeta segments and 13 reverse primers for TCR Jbeta segments was used in the multiplex PCR. The CDR3 region of rearranged TCR beta genes was amplified from genomic DNA with a multiplex PCR assay. The amplified TCR beta libraries were sequenced on the Illumina HiSeq System as 87-base-pair reads. In the authors' own workflow: A later analysis tallied roughly 78 million unique TCR beta chains across the 700 or so repertoires, and about 10 million of those chains were shared by two or more donors. Raw reads were error-corrected and collapsed into unique sequences by a nearest-neighbor algorithm in which closely related sequences were merged to remove PCR and sequencing errors. CDR3 sequences were aligned to IMGT reference sequences to assign V, D and J gene segments. For a sequence to be retained, a match of at least six nucleotides to both a V gene segment and a J gene segment was required. Rearrangements were classified as productive when the CDR3 lacked stop codons and remained in frame with V and J, and all other rearrangements were classified as non-productive. CDR3 was defined according to IMGT convention as the region running from the second conserved V-encoded cysteine to the conserved J-encoded phenylalanine. In an earlier analysis of roughly 610 of the donors, sequences lacking an unambiguous match to a single V gene segment were excluded. An earlier analysis of 587 of the donors called V segments functional above 56.7% productive rearrangements and segregating when the between-donor standard deviation exceeded 5%. A statistical classification framework was developed to diagnose cytomegalovirus status using the catalog of TCR beta chain sequences. In a later analysis, V and J genes were assigned by comparing TCR nucleotide sequences against IMGT/GENE-DB human TR gene sequences. A later analysis assigned CDR3 sequences and most-parsimonious VDJ recombination scenarios with the TCRdist pipeline. In a later analysis, every TCR beta chain was defined by the combination of its CDR3 amino acid sequence and its V-gene family, and reads without a unique V-gene family were dropped. As a way to deal with suspected cross-contamination and a sequencing artifact, a later analysis dropped hundreds of nucleotide sequences that were highly shared and had low generation probability. In a later analysis, a clonal expansion index was calculated for each public chain from normalized within-repertoire ranks of inferred template counts. Generation probabilities in a later analysis came from a VDJ recombination model fitted to out-of-frame rearrangements, and those results were checked against IGoR. In a later analysis, hypergeometric tests were used to score TCR-TCR, TCR-HLA and TCR-CMV co-occurrence, with a repertoire-size bias correction applied to TCR pairs. False discovery rates were estimated in a later analysis by permuting HLA or CMV assignments 20 times. A later analysis grouped co-occurring TCRs with DBSCAN, adding TCRdist sequence similarity when clustering within HLA-allele-positive subsets. Co-occurrence clustering excluded repertoires with fewer than 30,000 or more than 120,000 public chains, plus five with anomalous nucleotide sharing. Held by TCRdb, this immuneACCESS table contains in-frame sequences only and omits some clones. Under half of the omission traces to an unresolved V gene where checked; the cause of the rest is unknown. That table gives V, J and clone size, and the DNA gave D and trimming. Across this sample there are about 120,000 clones, with over 75% seen only once. The top ten constitute around 5.5% of the sample.

The cohort comprised several hundred healthy bone marrow donors. Cohort members were all nominally healthy when sampled, although unrecorded immune exposures were likely present. The donor tested CMV seropositive, placing the donor among the 250 to 300 seropositive members of the cohort. A peripheral blood sample was provided by each donor, and peripheral blood mononuclear cells were used for TCR beta sequencing. Genomic DNA extraction from the blood cell samples was performed with the Qiagen DNeasy Blood Extraction Kit. The CDR3 goes from the cysteine to the phenylalanine over 15 residues. Of the read, only the CDR3 DNA is kept; its 45 bases are in frame from base 1. Sequences MDHEN (CDR1) and SYDVKM (CDR2) are obtained from the germline V gene. Unmatched junction bases come to 5, with V trimmed by 2 bases and J by 2 bases. Overall study results and their limits: The study listed around 160 TCR beta chains as associated with cytomegalovirus. In a later analysis, TCR association rates were found to vary across HLA loci, with the most associated TCRs seen for DRB1 alleles and the fewest for HLA-C alleles. According to a later analysis, parvovirus B19, influenza, CMV and Epstein-Barr virus appeared linked to several top co-occurrence clusters. Some IMGT-functional V segments, including TRBV6-2 and TRBV6-3, could not be told apart with the 87-base-pair reads, so those segments were excluded. Three of the identified cytomegalovirus-associated TCR beta chains were confirmed in vitro to be specific for cytomegalovirus antigens. Linkage disequilibrium might explain the correlated functional status among segregating V segments, but an unknown experimental factor could not be ruled out. The cohort was sequenced for TCR beta chains only, and without alpha or paired-chain data the features that could be detected were limited. The classifier was reported to diagnose cytomegalovirus status with high specificity and sensitivity in both the original and validation cohorts. CMV serostatus was the only immune exposure information available for the cohort. The authors suggested that the approach could potentially be generalized to other disease states and immunological phenotypes. In an earlier analysis of more than 450 of the donors, most TCR beta V segments were observed in productive rearrangements about 87% or about 30% of the time, broadly matching IMGT annotations. V-gene and J-gene trimming of TCR beta chains was associated with a missense DCLRE1C variant in a later genetic analysis, and the association was replicated in an independent cohort. In a later analysis, most CMV-associated TCR beta chains were found to appear HLA-restricted, with HLA associations seemingly driven largely by CMV exposure. Roughly uniform sequencing depth across donors was assumed in presence/absence analyses, although this assumption may not hold. Compared with equally common non-associated chains, HLA-associated TCR beta chains in a later analysis were more clonally expanded and had lower generation probabilities. Across donors, most TCR sequences were observed very rarely, whereas some public TCRs were present in many individuals. HLA typing was unavailable for some donors at each locus, so association tests used only the typed subset. A further reported finding was that TCR beta sequences accurately predicted the HLA-A and HLA-B alleles for most subjects in the first cohort. At a false discovery rate of 0.05, a later analysis linked around 17,000 TCR beta sequences to specific HLA alleles. Compared with the approximately 710-donor mean, donors in an Asian-associated ancestry cluster had fewer N-insertions in productive TCRs, according to a later genetic analysis. Assigning TCR associations to individual alleles was difficult when HLA alleles, especially DR and DQ, strongly co-occurred. A group of highly shared sequence variants was considered likely to be a technical artifact of the sequencing pipeline. Because counts were too low, around 17 rarely observed V segments, including chromosome 9 orphons, were left out of the earlier analysis of over 550 of the donors.

The source is a man between 18 and 35 years old in good health and CMV-seropositive. What was sequenced was PBMCs. The V and J genes are TRBV28 and TRBJ2-5, with TRBD2 matching 7 junction bases. The nucleotides read TGTGCCAGCAGTTTACCCCTTAGCGGGCAAGAGACCCAGTACTTC. It specifies CASSLPLSGQETQYF.